Presented here are 3 T cell receptor beta chains from one specimen sequenced in a study of early T cells in non-severe SARS-CoV-2 infection. TCRdb independently ran MiXCR on the 5' RACE reads; one entry per CDR3 protein. Of around 25,000 distinct CDR3 sequences listed, around 6% are singletons. Sequencing used whole blood. These receptors were collected from an adult who was a healthcare worker with PCR-confirmed SARS-CoV-2 infection or an uninfected control (not recorded which).

This clonotype came up many times. Its ends do not fully match the called genes, so a read error is possible. The chain employs TRBV7-9 and TRBJ2-5, with D possibly being TRBD1 or TRBD2 (5 bases each). The germline V gene has CDR1 SEHNR and CDR2 FQNEAQ (reference sequence). This CDR3 has 11 amino acids. The CDR3 DNA sequence: TGTGCCAGCAGCACGGGACCGGCTGCGGACTTC. It translates to CASSTGPAADF. Full variable domain (rest looked up from reference TRBV7-9 and TRBJ2-5): DTGVSQNPRHKITKRGQNVTFRCDPISEHNRLYWYRQTLGQGPEFLTYFQNEAQLEKSRLLSDRFSAERPKGSFSTLEIQRTEQGDSAMYLCASSTGPAADFGPGTRLLVL.

This clonotype has ten or more counts. The chain combines TRBV4-2 with TRBJ1-2; D ambiguous. Germline V gene lookup returns CDR1 LGHNA and CDR2 YNFKEQ. V shed 0 bases and J shed 7 bases, with 6 bases lying between them. The CDR3 contains 12 residues. CDR3 loop: CASSQDSVGYTF. In DNA, the CDR3 is TGTGCCAGCAGCCAAGATTCGGTTGGCTACACCTTC.

This clonotype was seen repeatedly, ten times or more. The J gene is TRBJ2-3, the V gene TRBV28, with no clear D. Deletions cut 5 bases from V and 2 bases from J, with 14 bases between. Germline V gene data show CDR1 as MDHEN and CDR2 as SYDVKM. The CDR3 extends over 15 amino acids. DNA of the CDR3: TGTGCCAGCAGTCGCCCGGACCGAACCACAGATACGCAGTATTTT. Its protein is CASSRPDRTTDTQYF.